These T cell receptor beta chains were read from a single sample in a study of blood T cell repertoires in COVID-19. The repertoire was sequenced with immunoSEQ multiplex PCR; TCRdb's copy has only in-frame clones and lacks some. This sample has some 42,000 clones, with around four fifths found just once. Sequenced input: peripheral blood. The receptors derive from a man aged 50 or older with active COVID-19. Both conserved end residues are trimmed from each CDR3.

v_call cdr3_aa
TRBV4-2 ASSQDSASGGAYNEQF
TRBV9 ASSAAIRGPSSPLH
TRBV5-4 ASSLSGSSYEQY
TRBV7-2 ASSLEYGPNYGYT
TRBV7-9 ASSLSSRGHSDEQY
TRBV5-1 ASSAGTVNTEAF
TRBV6-5 ASSRGTSGTYEQY
TRBV7-2 ASSPGSLQETQY
TRBV30 AWYWTGGDNEKLF
TRBV2 ASSIGSGSGNTIY
TRBV29-1 SVDRGWNTEAF
TRBV24-1 ATSDLGYGGYT
TRBV19 ASSTYRYGYT
TRBV21-1 ASRPLREAPTDTQY
TRBV7-9 ASSLWAGDYGTQY
TRBV7-9 ASSSSFSGNEAF